Sequencing of this TCR beta chain was carried out in a study of cytomegalovirus exposure and HLA in healthy donors. Broader study findings: For most TCR beta V segments, an earlier analysis put the productive rate at about 87% or about 30% of the time. CMV serostatus stood as the only immune exposure information on hand. Three CMV-associated chains proved CMV antigen-specific in vitro.

Germline loops: CDR1 SQVTM, CDR2 ANQGSEA. There are 17 residues in the CDR3. The PCR ran on 60 Vbeta and 13 Jbeta primers. Sequenced by immunoSEQ multiplex PCR; TCRdb stores in-frame clones only, minus some. The sample has around 300,000 clones, roughly 70% seen once; the top ten hold approximately 2.1%. Concerning this clone: Its antigen is undetermined. A read error may account for a junction end that differs from germline. Distinct nucleotide sequences in the sample also encode this CDR3.

The chain links TRBV29-1 to TRBJ2-5, with a possible D match to TRBD2 (6 bases). Material: PBMCs. The TCR sequence derives from a female donor in good health and CMV-seronegative. CDR3 amino acids: CSVDGGAGRVEGETQYF. CDR3 bases: TGCAGTGTTGACGGGGGTGCTGGCAGGGTTGAGGGAGAGACCCAGTACTTC.